These T cell receptor beta chains were read from a single sample in a study of shared clonotypes between healthy human individuals. The protocol was immunoSEQ multiplex PCR, while the TCRdb copy is restricted to in-frame clones and leaves out a portion. The sample consists of more than 450,000 clones, 70% to 80% of them appearing once. The sample was PBMCs. These receptors were taken from a woman in her 40s in good health. Some clones in this sample may be carry-over from other donors' samples. The CDR3 runs from the conserved cysteine through the conserved F or W. Each record gives: CDR3 DNA, CDR3 protein, V gene, J gene, clone size, D gene. D genes are given only for firm matches. Clone size is shown for a subset of rows, as once, few, many or a class of expanded clone.

cdr3_nt: TGCGCCAGCAGCCCGGGGACCTCCTCTGGAAACACCATATATTTT; cdr3_aa: CASSPGTSSGNTIYF; v_call: TRBV5-1; j_call: TRBJ1-3; clone_size: few; d_call: NA
cdr3_nt: TGCGCCAGCAGCTTCCGAGTTTCAGATACGCAGTATTTT; cdr3_aa: CASSFRVSDTQYF; v_call: TRBV5-1; j_call: TRBJ2-3; clone_size: NA; d_call: NA
cdr3_nt: TGTGCCAGCGAGAGGAGACAGGGGGGTAATGAGCAGTTCTTC; cdr3_aa: CASERRQGGNEQFF; v_call: TRBV4-2; j_call: TRBJ2-1; clone_size: NA; d_call: TRBD1
cdr3_nt: TGTGCCAGCAGCTCCGGGACTAGCGGGATTACCGGGGAGCTGTTTTTT; cdr3_aa: CASSSGTSGITGELFF; v_call: TRBV2; j_call: TRBJ2-2; clone_size: NA; d_call: TRBD2
cdr3_nt: TGTGCCAGCAGCCACCCAGTACAGGGGGCTTACTATGGCTACACCTTC; cdr3_aa: CASSHPVQGAYYGYTF; v_call: TRBV21-1; j_call: TRBJ1-2; clone_size: NA; d_call: NA
cdr3_nt: TGTGCCAGCAGCAAAGCGCTAGCGACTTACGAGCAGTACTTC; cdr3_aa: CASSKALATYEQYF; v_call: TRBV21-1; j_call: TRBJ2-7; clone_size: once; d_call: NA
cdr3_nt: TGTGCCATCAGTGAAGTCAGGTACAATGAGCAGTTCTTC; cdr3_aa: CAISEVRYNEQFF; v_call: TRBV10-3; j_call: TRBJ2-1; clone_size: NA; d_call: NA
cdr3_nt: TGTGCCAGCAGGGTAGGTGGATCGGGAGACACCGGGGAGCTGTTTTTT; cdr3_aa: CASRVGGSGDTGELFF; v_call: TRBV28; j_call: TRBJ2-2; clone_size: NA; d_call: NA
cdr3_nt: TGTGCCACACGTAGACAGGGGGCTAACTATGGCTACACCTTC; cdr3_aa: CATRRQGANYGYTF; v_call: TRBV15; j_call: TRBJ1-2; clone_size: NA; d_call: TRBD1
cdr3_nt: TGTGCCAGCAGCTTGGGGGGGCCGGCGTACAATGAGCAGTTCTTC; cdr3_aa: CASSLGGPAYNEQFF; v_call: TRBV5-6; j_call: TRBJ2-1; clone_size: NA; d_call: NA
cdr3_nt: TGTGCCAGCAGGAAGGCGGGGGTCACCGGGGAGCTGTTTTTT; cdr3_aa: CASRKAGVTGELFF; v_call: TRBV6-5; j_call: TRBJ2-2; clone_size: NA; d_call: TRBD2
cdr3_nt: TGTGCCAGCAGTATTCGGGGGGCCCTTGACAATGAGCAGTTCTTC; cdr3_aa: CASSIRGALDNEQFF; v_call: TRBV28; j_call: TRBJ2-1; clone_size: NA; d_call: NA
cdr3_nt: TGCGCCAGCAGCCAAGAAGGGACTAGCGGGAGCAGGGATACGCAGTATTTT; cdr3_aa: CASSQEGTSGSRDTQYF; v_call: TRBV4-1; j_call: TRBJ2-3; clone_size: few; d_call: TRBD2
cdr3_nt: TGTGCCAGCAGTGAGTATACGGAGCAGTTCTTC; cdr3_aa: CASSEYTEQFF; v_call: TRBV2; j_call: TRBJ2-1; clone_size: NA; d_call: NA
cdr3_nt: TGTGCCTGGAGTACAGGGACAGATACGCAGTATTTT; cdr3_aa: CAWSTGTDTQYF; v_call: TRBV30; j_call: TRBJ2-3; clone_size: NA; d_call: NA
cdr3_nt: TGTGCCAGCAGGGGGGACAGCCAAAACACTGAAGCTTTCTTT; cdr3_aa: CASRGDSQNTEAFF; v_call: TRBV2; j_call: TRBJ1-1; clone_size: few; d_call: TRBD1
cdr3_nt: TGTGCCAGCAGCGGCCCTCATGTGGGTGAGCAGTTCTTC; cdr3_aa: CASSGPHVGEQFF; v_call: TRBV9; j_call: TRBJ2-1; clone_size: NA; d_call: NA
cdr3_nt: TGTGCCAGCGCGCCCCGGGGCGGGAGGGTCCCCTACGAGCAGTACTTC; cdr3_aa: CASAPRGGRVPYEQYF; v_call: TRBV2; j_call: TRBJ2-7; clone_size: NA; d_call: TRBD2
cdr3_nt: TGTGCCAGCAGCTTAGGGCAGGGCAGGAACGAGCAGTACTTC; cdr3_aa: CASSLGQGRNEQYF; v_call: TRBV11-1; j_call: TRBJ2-7; clone_size: NA; d_call: NA
cdr3_nt: TGTGCCAGCAGTTTCGACAGTACTGAAGCTTTCTTT; cdr3_aa: CASSFDSTEAFF; v_call: TRBV28; j_call: TRBJ1-1; clone_size: few; d_call: NA
cdr3_nt: TGTGCCAGTAGTTCCTCAGGGGACGCGCGTTACAATGAGCAGTTCTTC; cdr3_aa: CASSSSGDARYNEQFF; v_call: TRBV19; j_call: TRBJ2-1; clone_size: NA; d_call: NA
cdr3_nt: TGTGCCAGCAGTGCGGTAGCGGGAGGAGAGACCCAGTACTTC; cdr3_aa: CASSAVAGGETQYF; v_call: TRBV2; j_call: TRBJ2-5; clone_size: NA; d_call: TRBD2
cdr3_nt: TGTGCCAGCAGCGTTAGCGGGAGAGACACAGATACGCAGTATTTT; cdr3_aa: CASSVSGRDTDTQYF; v_call: TRBV6-5; j_call: TRBJ2-3; clone_size: NA; d_call: TRBD2
cdr3_nt: TGTGCCAGCCGACAGGGGCAAGAGACCCAGTACTTC; cdr3_aa: CASRQGQETQYF; v_call: TRBV10-3; j_call: TRBJ2-5; clone_size: NA; d_call: TRBD1
cdr3_nt: TGTGCCAGCAGTGACCCCAGACTAGCGGGAGCCGGGGAGCTGTTTTTT; cdr3_aa: CASSDPRLAGAGELFF; v_call: TRBV25-1; j_call: TRBJ2-2; clone_size: once; d_call: TRBD2
cdr3_nt: TGTGCCAGCAGCGTAGGCCCACCCCGCGGGACAGGGGGCTTCCAAGAGACCCAGTACTTC; cdr3_aa: CASSVGPPRGTGGFQETQYF; v_call: TRBV9; j_call: TRBJ2-5; clone_size: NA; d_call: TRBD1
cdr3_nt: TGTGCCAGCAGTGAATCACAGGGGGGGCGTGAAAAACTGTTTTTT; cdr3_aa: CASSESQGGREKLFF; v_call: TRBV2; j_call: TRBJ1-4; clone_size: NA; d_call: TRBD1
cdr3_nt: TGTGCCAGCAGGAAGACAGGGGGAACGAATTATGGCTACACCTTC; cdr3_aa: CASRKTGGTNYGYTF; v_call: TRBV6-5; j_call: TRBJ1-2; clone_size: NA; d_call: TRBD1
cdr3_nt: TGTGCCTGGAGCGCGGGGGTTTTTGGCTATGGCTACACCTTC; cdr3_aa: CAWSAGVFGYGYTF; v_call: TRBV30; j_call: TRBJ1-2; clone_size: NA; d_call: NA
cdr3_nt: TGTGCCAGCAGCCAAGGGCGAGAAATGGGCACAGATACGCAGTATTTT; cdr3_aa: CASSQGREMGTDTQYF; v_call: TRBV4-2; j_call: TRBJ2-3; clone_size: NA; d_call: NA
cdr3_nt: TGTGCCAGCAGCCTCGGCACTAGCGGGACCCCCTACGAGCAGTACTTC; cdr3_aa: CASSLGTSGTPYEQYF; v_call: TRBV7-2; j_call: TRBJ2-7; clone_size: NA; d_call: TRBD2
cdr3_nt: TGTGCCAGCATCCTCAACCAGGGAGGCACTGAAGCTTTCTTT; cdr3_aa: CASILNQGGTEAFF; v_call: TRBV2; j_call: TRBJ1-1; clone_size: NA; d_call: NA
cdr3_nt: TGTGCCAGCCCCCCGGTAGGGGGTCGGGAGGGAGCCTACGAGCAGTACTTC; cdr3_aa: CASPPVGGREGAYEQYF; v_call: TRBV28; j_call: TRBJ2-7; clone_size: NA; d_call: TRBD2
cdr3_nt: TGTGCCAGCAGACGGGACAGCTTTAACTATGGCTACACCTTC; cdr3_aa: CASRRDSFNYGYTF; v_call: TRBV5-8; j_call: TRBJ1-2; clone_size: NA; d_call: TRBD1
cdr3_nt: TGTGCCCCTCAAGGACAGGGAAGAAGACAGCCCCAGCATTTT; cdr3_aa: CAPQGQGRRQPQHF; v_call: TRBV19; j_call: TRBJ1-5; clone_size: NA; d_call: TRBD1
cdr3_nt: TGCGCCAGCAGCTTGACTAGCGGGAGGTTCGGCAATGAGCAGTTCTTC; cdr3_aa: CASSLTSGRFGNEQFF; v_call: TRBV5-1; j_call: TRBJ2-1; clone_size: NA; d_call: TRBD2
cdr3_nt: TGCAGTGCCAGACTAGCGGGAAGTCGACTCTTC; cdr3_aa: CSARLAGSRLF; v_call: TRBV20-1; j_call: TRBJ2-1; clone_size: NA; d_call: TRBD2
cdr3_nt: TGTGCCAGCAGCTTAGGCGTCCTGAGCGGGGCCCAAGAGACCCAGTACTTC; cdr3_aa: CASSLGVLSGAQETQYF; v_call: TRBV7-2; j_call: TRBJ2-5; clone_size: few; d_call: TRBD2